The clone carrying this T cell receptor (beta chain) was recorded a few times. What it binds is not known. The sample originates from a study of T cell repertoires in cytomegalovirus infection. Study-wide background: Indicated by public TCR beta signatures were CMV infection and matching HLA type.

Using its own MiXCR run on the reads, TCRdb lists one record per CDR3 protein. The table records approximately 260,000 distinct CDR3 sequences, more than 15% of them present only once. Whole-study findings and limits: Within the response measured ex vivo, HLA-C-restricted CMV-specific TCR beta clonotypes were dominant. Frequencies of public TCR beta families were cumulated, and this identified carriers of CMV plus the relevant HLA.

The CDR3 spans 20 residues. CDR1 is MNHEY, CDR2 SVGEGT, per germline. Trimming cost V 2 bases and J 5 bases, with 28 bases left between them. The chain recombines TRBV6-2 or TRBV6-3 with TRBJ1-5; no reliable D call. The receptor comes from a human donor in good health (CMV status not recorded). Some clones in this sample may be carry-over from other donors' samples. Sequencing was done on a sample of CD8+ T cells from PBMCs. The CDR3 sequence is CASSYRLSSPARKLHQPQHF. The CDR3 DNA follows: TGTGCCAGCAGTTACCGCCTATCTTCTCCGGCCCGAAAACTACATCAGCCCCAGCATTTT.